One sample yielded the 30 T cell receptor beta chains listed below, sequenced in a study of cytomegalovirus exposure and HLA in healthy donors (dated by TCRdb to the late 2010s). The method behind the library was the immunoSEQ multiplex PCR assay. For the multiplex PCR, a mixture combining 60 forward primers for TCR Vbeta segments and 13 reverse primers for TCR Jbeta segments was used. TCRdb took this table from immuneACCESS and kept in-frame rearrangements with V and J called. Such tables lack part of the clones; where checked against another copy, unresolved V genes explain under half of the gap, and the rest is unexplained. For this sample the table gives about 160,000 clones, of which around 90% were detected only once. More than 0.7% of the sample lies in the top ten. The sample consisted of PBMCs. The receptors derive from a woman aged 25 to 39 in good health and CMV-seronegative.

V and J are TRBV2 and TRBJ1-5; D not resolved. CDR1 and CDR2 from the germline V gene are SNHLY and FYNNEI. Trimming shortened V by 2 bases and J by 0 bases, and 8 bases separated the two germline ends. CDR3 length: 15 residues. The CDR3 loop reads CASSESGNSNQPQHF. In DNA form, the CDR3 reads TGTGCCAGCAGTGAATCCGGTAATAGCAATCAGCCCCAGCATTTT.

The CDR3 spells CASSSGTANTEAFF. The CDR3 region has the DNA TGTGCCAGCAGCTCTGGGACAGCAAACACTGAAGCTTTCTTT. The chain is built from TRBV5-4 and TRBJ1-1, with 7 bases identical to TRBD1. CDR3 size: 14 residues. Germline V CDR1 and CDR2: SGHNT, YYREEE (reference sequence). J was trimmed by 2 bases and V by 3 bases; bases with no gene match: 4.

For the CDR3, the DNA is TGTGCCAGCAGCCTCGGGTCCCCGTACAATGAGCAGTTCTTC. It translates to CASSLGSPYNEQFF. The chain couples TRBV14 to TRBJ2-1; D not certain. Germline V gene lookup returns CDR1 SGHDN and CDR2 FVKESK. Between the trimmed V and J ends, which lost 4 bases and 4 bases, there was a span of 11 bases. The CDR3 runs to 14 residues. The whole variable domain, remainder taken from reference TRBV14 and TRBJ2-1, is EAGVTQFPSHSVIEKGQTVTLRCDPISGHDNLYWYRRVMGKEIKFLLHFVKESKQDESGMPNNRFLAERTGGTYSTLKVQPAELEDSGVYFCASSLGSPYNEQFFGPGTRLTVL.

This clone was seen a single time. V usage is TRBV27 and J usage is TRBJ2-2; D perhaps matches TRBD2 (5 bases). The CDR3 contains 16 residues. Germline CDR1 is MNHEY and CDR2 is SMNVEV (reference sequence). V was cut by 6 bases and J by 4 bases, with 18 bases left in between. The CDR3 reads CASRSDRTGFTGELFF. The DNA of the CDR3 is TGTGCCAGCAGATCGGACCGCACGGGGTTCACCGGGGAGCTGTTTTTT.

CDR3 protein: CASSSGLNSPLHF. CDR3 sequence (DNA): TGTGCCAGCAGTTCCGGGTTGAATTCACCCCTCCACTTT. The J gene is TRBJ1-6, the V gene TRBV2; D not certain. CDR1 is SNHLY and CDR2 is FYNNEI in the germline V gene. V was cut by 5 bases and J by 7 bases, with 9 bases left in between. The CDR3 consists of 13 residues.

The count of this clone is one. The chain recombines TRBV5-1 with TRBJ1-1, with D tentatively TRBD1 (5 bases). Trimming removed 0 bases at V and 11 bases at J, with 14 bases between. The CDR3 contains 13 residues. In germline, CDR1 is SGHRS, CDR2 YFSETQ. CDR3 region: CASSLDGAMGAFF. The DNA for the CDR3 is TGCGCCAGCAGCTTGGATGGGGCCATGGGGGCTTTCTTT.

V usage is TRBV5-4 and J usage is TRBJ2-2, with 8 bases that match TRBD1. After removal of 0 bases from V and 1 base from J, the junction contained 2 bases not matched to a gene. This CDR3 contains 16 residues. The V gene's germline CDR1 is SGHNT and CDR2 YYREEE (reference sequence). The CDR3 DNA reads TGTGCCAGCAGCTTGGAGGACAGGGTGAACACCGGGGAGCTGTTTTTT. It encodes CASSLEDRVNTGELFF.

The V call is TRBV29-1, the J call TRBJ2-1; 16 bases are a match to TRBD2. Losses at the gene ends were 3 bases for V and 8 bases for J; bases not matched to a gene: 10. In germline, CDR1 is SQVTM, CDR2 ANQGSEA. The CDR3 consists of 17 residues. The CDR3 DNA reads TGCAGCGTTGACGGGACTAGCGGGGGGGCAGGGTTCTATGAGCAGTTCTTC. This encodes CSVDGTSGGAGFYEQFF.

The chain employs TRBV7-2 and TRBJ2-5; TRBD2 matches at 10 bases. The CDR3 sequence is 18 residues long. Per germline, CDR1 SGHTA and CDR2 FQGNSA. V gave up 7 bases and J gave up 1 base; unmatched junction bases: 15. CDR3 residues: CASTHIGVAGGLQETQYF. In DNA form, the CDR3 reads TGTGCCAGCACCCATATCGGGGTAGCGGGGGGCCTCCAAGAGACCCAGTACTTC.

This chain joins TRBV4-1 and TRBJ2-5, with D possibly TRBD2 on 6 matching bases. From germline, CDR1 is MGHRA and CDR2 YSYEKL. The CDR3 totals 17 residues. V lost 1 base, J lost 4 bases, and 19 bases lay in between. In nucleotides, the CDR3 is TGCGCCAGCAGCCAAGCTGGAGTGGAGGGACGTGGAGAGACCCAGTACTTC. Its protein product is CASSQAGVEGRGETQYF.

The genes are TRBV18 and TRBJ1-1; TRBD1 is a possible D gene (6 bases). CDR1 and CDR2 from the germline V gene are KGHSH and LQKENI. Trimming took 5 bases from V and 4 from J, leaving 17 bases between them. CDR3 length: 15 residues. DNA of the CDR3: TGTGCCAGCTCAACATCGACAGGTCTGAGCACTGAAGCTTTCTTT. This sequence encodes CASSTSTGLSTEAFF. The whole variable domain, remainder taken from reference TRBV18 and TRBJ1-1, is NAGVMQNPRHLVRRRGQEARLRCSPMKGHSHVYWYRQLPEEGLKFMVYLQKENIIDESGMPKERFSAEFPKEGPSILRIQQVVRGDSAAYFCASSTSTGLSTEAFFGQGTRLTVV.

This chain links TRBV5-6 with TRBJ1-1, with D uncertain. CDR1 and CDR2 (germline): SGHDT, YYEEEE. The CDR3 contains 14 residues. V was pared by 0 bases and J by 4 bases, with 10 bases between. As DNA, the CDR3 is TGTGCCAGCAGCTTGGCCCGGGTTGGCACTGAAGCTTTCTTT. Translating gives CASSLARVGTEAFF. The full variable domain, its missing parts supplied by reference TRBV5-6 and TRBJ1-1, is DAGVTQSPTHLIKTRGQQVTLRCSPKSGHDTVSWYQQALGQGPQFIFQYYEEEERQRGNFPDRFSGHQFPNYSSELNVNALLLGDSALYLCASSLARVGTEAFFGQGTRLTVV.

The rearrangement uses TRBV6-1 and TRBJ1-1, with TRBD1 matching 7 bases. CDR1 is MNHNS, CDR2 SASEGT, per germline. The CDR3 consists of 13 residues. After removal of 5 bases from V and 5 bases from J, the junction contained 5 bases not matched to a gene. The CDR3 spells CASSTQGRTEAFF. CDR3 sequence (DNA): TGTGCCAGCAGTACACAGGGGAGAACTGAAGCTTTCTTT.

This clone was seen only a few times. The chain uses TRBV6-1 and TRBJ2-1, with D perhaps matching TRBD1 (5 bases). Per germline, CDR1 MNHNS and CDR2 SASEGT. With 4 bases removed from V and 3 bases from J, the gap between germline ends came to 13 bases. The CDR3 contains 15 residues. CDR3 sequence reads: CASSGRTPLYNEQFF. The CDR3 DNA sequence: TGTGCCAGCAGTGGCCGGACACCACTCTACAATGAGCAGTTCTTC.

About this clone: At one boundary the junction diverges from the germline segment, which might be a read error. Other DNA sequences in the same sample also yield this CDR3. The chain is built from TRBV7-2 and TRBJ2-5; D may be TRBD1 (5 bases). The CDR3 spans 15 residues. Germline V gene data show CDR1 as SGHTA and CDR2 as FQGNSA. Here the CDR3 reads CASSPDAGRSETQYF. CDR3 DNA sequence: TGTGCCAGCAGCCCCGACGCAGGGCGGTCAGAGACTCAGTACTTC.

This clone was counted between two and nine times. The genes are TRBV27 and TRBJ2-7, with D possibly matching TRBD2 (5 bases). The CDR3 length is 11 residues. V lost 7 bases and J 2 bases, leaving 6 bases between the germline ends. Germline V gives CDR1 MNHEY, CDR2 SMNVEV (reference sequence). Written as DNA, the CDR3 is TGTGCCAGCACGGGGACCTACGAGCAGTACTTC. Translation: CASTGTYEQYF.

This chain connects TRBV19 to TRBJ2-5; 15 nucleotides line up with TRBD2. The V gene's germline CDR1 is LNHDA and CDR2 SQIVND (reference sequence). This CDR3 is 15 amino acids long. V trimming: 5 bases; J trimming: 4 bases; junction bases outside the gene matches: 2. CDR3: CASSWGLAGGETQYF. Written as DNA, the CDR3 is TGTGCCAGTAGTTGGGGACTAGCGGGAGGAGAGACCCAGTACTTC.

The chain links TRBV2 to TRBJ2-5; D may be TRBD1 (5 bases). The CDR3 has 13 residues. The germline V and J ends were trimmed by 4 bases and 5 bases, with 11 bases remaining between them. Germline CDR1 is SNHLY and CDR2 is FYNNEI. This chain's CDR3 is CASSGAAGETQYF. In DNA, the CDR3 is TGTGCCAGCAGTGGGGCGGCAGGGGAGACCCAGTACTTC.

This clone was seen more than once but under ten times. Here the CDR3 reads CASSSDSHTEAFF. CDR3 bases: TGTGCCAGCAGCTCGGACAGCCACACTGAAGCTTTCTTT. The gene calls are TRBV5-4 and TRBJ1-1, with D perhaps TRBD1 (6 bases). The CDR3 spans 13 residues. Per the germline V gene, CDR1 is SGHNT and CDR2 is YYREEE (reference sequence). The V gene lost 3 bases and the J gene lost 3 bases, with 9 bases spanning the gap. Full variable domain (rest looked up from reference TRBV5-4 and TRBJ1-1): ETGVTQSPTHLIKTRGQQVTLRCSSQSGHNTVSWYQQALGQGPQFIFQYYREEENGRGNFPPRFSGLQFPNYSSELNVNALELDDSALYLCASSSDSHTEAFFGQGTRLTVV.

V is TRBV9 and J is TRBJ1-5; D gene uncertain. The CDR3 consists of 12 residues. V was clipped by 5 bases and J by 0 bases, with 3 bases between them. Germline CDR1 is SGDLS and CDR2 is YYNGEE. CDR3 bases: TGTGCCAGCAGTCGTAGCAATCAGCCCCAGCATTTT. Translated, it gives CASSRSNQPQHF.

The chain carries TRBV19 and TRBJ2-5, with TRBD1 identical over 8 bases. Germline-derived CDR1 and CDR2 are LNHDA and SQIVND (reference sequence). Unmatched junction bases numbered 2, after V lost 1 base and J lost 4 bases. The CDR3 runs 14 residues. The CDR3 spells CASSIVGQGETQYF. CDR3 sequence (DNA): TGTGCCAGTAGTATAGTTGGACAGGGAGAGACCCAGTACTTC.

The chain uses TRBV5-4 and TRBJ2-2, with 10 bases lining up with TRBD1. Trimming at V came to 4 bases and at J to 4 bases, leaving 7 bases not matched to a gene. The length of the CDR3 is 16 residues. Germline V gives CDR1 SGHNT, CDR2 YYREEE (reference sequence). CDR3 sequence reads: CASSTRQGASTGELFF. For the CDR3, the DNA is TGTGCCAGCAGCACCCGACAGGGGGCAAGCACCGGGGAGCTGTTTTTT.

The CDR3: CASSPQTNSYEQYF. CDR3 DNA sequence: TGTGCCAGCTCACCCCAGACTAACAGCTACGAGCAGTACTTC. The chain is built from TRBV18 and TRBJ2-7; possible D gene TRBD2, 5 bases. The CDR3 totals 14 residues. Trimming removed 3 bases from V and 3 bases from J, with 12 bases in between. Germline V gives CDR1 KGHSH, CDR2 LQKENI. Full variable domain (remainder filled in from reference TRBV18 and TRBJ2-7): NAGVMQNPRHLVRRRGQEARLRCSPMKGHSHVYWYRQLPEEGLKFMVYLQKENIIDESGMPKERFSAEFPKEGPSILRIQQVVRGDSAAYFCASSPQTNSYEQYFGPGTRLTVT.

The chain carries TRBV7-2 and TRBJ2-3, with 8 bases lining up with TRBD2. V was pared by 4 bases and J by 6 bases, with 6 bases of the junction left unmatched. Per germline, CDR1 SGHTA and CDR2 FQGNSA. CDR3 length: 14 residues. The CDR3 spells CASSSGLARDTQYF. DNA for the CDR3: TGTGCCAGCAGCTCCGGACTAGCTCGGGATACGCAGTATTTT.

As DNA, the CDR3 is TGTGCCAGCAGTTCTCCCCCCGGACAGAAAACCCAGTACTTC. It specifies CASSSPPGQKTQYF. The V and J genes are TRBV5-5 and TRBJ2-5; the D gene is possibly TRBD1 (6 bases). V was shortened by 5 bases and J by 8 bases, with 19 bases between the two germline ends. Germline assignment: CDR1 SGHKS and CDR2 YYEKEE (reference sequence). The CDR3 runs to 14 residues.

This clone was seen once. The rearrangement uses TRBV5-8 and TRBJ2-2, with D maybe TRBD2 (6 bases). V lost 3 bases and J lost 2, with 11 bases in between. CDR1 is SGHTS and CDR2 is YDEGEE in the germline V gene. The CDR3 runs 15 residues. Here the CDR3 DNA reads TGTGCCAGCAGCTGGGGACTGACTAACACCGGGGAGCTGTTTTTT. Residues: CASSWGLTNTGELFF. Full variable domain (remainder filled in from reference TRBV5-8 and TRBJ2-2): EAGVTQSPTHLIKTRGQQATLRCSPISGHTSVYWYQQALGLGLQFLLWYDEGEERNRGNFPPRFSGRQFPNYSSELNVNALELEDSALYLCASSWGLTNTGELFFGEGSRLTVL.

This sequence joins TRBV7-6 and TRBJ1-5; 12 bases map to TRBD1. Germline V gene sequence: CDR1 SGHVS, CDR2 FNYEAQ. V shed 1 base, J shed 0 bases, and the junction held 7 bases outside the gene matches. This CDR3 comprises 19 residues. The CDR3 region is CASSLVRDRGPISNQPQHF. The CDR3 DNA reads as TGTGCCAGCAGCTTAGTCCGGGACAGGGGGCCCATTAGCAATCAGCCCCAGCATTTT.

The chain is built from TRBV11-3 and TRBJ2-1; D is ambiguous. V lost 5 bases and J lost 6, with 23 bases in between. Germline V CDR1 and CDR2: SGHNT, YENEEA. This CDR3 has 17 residues. CDR3 amino acids: CASSPRPQGTRSNEQFF. In DNA form, the CDR3 reads TGTGCCAGCAGCCCACGCCCTCAAGGAACGCGGAGCAATGAGCAGTTCTTC.

The chain carries TRBV21-1 and TRBJ2-3; the tabulated D call, TRBD1, remains unverified against the DNA. TRBV21-1 is assigned pseudogene status. The CDR3 is 15 amino acids. CDR3 region: CASSTSGTGTDTQYF. CDR3 in DNA: TGTGCCAGCAGCACCTCGGGGACAGGGACAGATACGCAGTATTTT.

The chain has TRBV5-1 and TRBJ2-1, with TRBD2 identical over 9 bases. This CDR3 is 14 amino acids long. From germline, CDR1 is SGHRS and CDR2 YFSETQ. Unmatched junction bases numbered 5, after V lost 4 bases and J lost 6 bases. CDR3 sequence reads: CASSPRGGSNEQFF. For the CDR3, the DNA is TGCGCCAGCAGCCCGCGGGGGGGATCCAATGAGCAGTTCTTC.